These 23 T cell receptor beta chains were all obtained from the same sample, sequenced in a study of STAT5B mutations in CD4+ large granular lymphocyte leukemia. Clones were read by immunoSEQ multiplex PCR, and TCRdb kept only the in-frame ones, dropping some. Of about 30,000 clones listed, around 80% are singletons. Material: CD4+ T cells from blood buffy coats. The source is a human donor in good health.

This sequence joins TRBV7-2 and TRBJ1-2; the D is unclear. Germline values: CDR1 SGHTA, CDR2 FQGNSA. The CDR3 has 13 residues. With 1 base removed from V and 8 bases from J, the gap between germline ends came to 11 bases. The CDR3 loop reads CASSLVSWEGYTF. CDR3 bases: TGTGCCAGCAGCTTAGTTAGTTGGGAAGGCTACACCTTC.

The rearrangement uses TRBV7-2 and TRBJ2-7; no reliable D call. There are 11 residues in the CDR3. The germline V and J ends were trimmed by 2 bases and 6 bases, with 5 bases remaining between them. The germline CDR1 and CDR2 sequences are SGHTA and FQGNSA. The CDR3 loop is CASSLRSEQYF. CDR3 bases: TGTGCCAGCAGCTTAAGGTCCGAGCAGTACTTC.

The V and J genes are TRBV28 and TRBJ2-7; D tentatively fits TRBD1 or TRBD2 (6 bases each). V dropped 7 bases and J dropped 7 bases, with 23 bases sitting between them. Germline loops: CDR1 MDHEN, CDR2 SYDVKM. The CDR3 is made up of 15 amino acids. CDR3 region: CASTPWWGDMGEQYF. DNA of the CDR3: TGTGCCAGCACCCCCTGGTGGGGGGACATGGGGGAGCAGTACTTC.

The J gene is TRBJ2-3, the V gene TRBV6-1, with a tentative D call TRBD2 (6 bases). The ends were cut back, 6 bases at V and 6 bases at J, with 19 bases in the middle. Germline CDR1 is MNHNS and CDR2 is SASEGT. The CDR3 is 15 residues long. As DNA, the CDR3 is TGTGCCAGCAGATCTCTGCGGGGTACCTCGGATACGCAGTATTTT. It is translated as CASRSLRGTSDTQYF.

The rearrangement uses TRBV28 and TRBJ1-1; D possibly corresponds to TRBD1 (6 bases). Germline V gene lookup returns CDR1 MDHEN and CDR2 SYDVKM. The CDR3 contains 13 residues. Trimming took 3 bases from V and 5 from J, leaving 10 bases between them. The CDR3 sequence: CASSFGGLTEAFF. As DNA, the CDR3 is TGTGCCAGCAGTTTTGGGGGGCTTACTGAAGCTTTCTTT. Complete variable domain (other parts from reference TRBV28 and TRBJ1-1): DVKVTQSSRYLVKRTGEKVFLECVQDMDHENMFWYRQDPGLGLRLIYFSYDVKMKEKGDIPEGYSVSREKKERFSLILESASTNQTSMYLCASSFGGLTEAFFGQGTRLTVV.

This clone turned up a few times. The gene calls are TRBV11-2 and TRBJ1-1; D possibly corresponds to TRBD1 (6 bases). Looked up from germline, CDR1 is SGHAT and CDR2 is FQNNGV. V was trimmed by 5 bases and J by 0 bases, leaving 13 bases between them. This CDR3 has 15 residues. CDR3 bases: TGTGCCAGCAGCGCACAGGGAGGGATGAACACTGAAGCTTTCTTT. Its protein product is CASSAQGGMNTEAFF.

This rearrangement joins TRBV4-3 to TRBJ1-2; no firm D call. The V and J ends lost 0 bases and 4 bases respectively, with 6 bases between them. The CDR3 extends over 13 amino acids. Germline V CDR1 and CDR2: LGHNA, YSLEER. The CDR3 sequence: CASSQDTAYGYTF. The CDR3 DNA reads TGCGCCAGCAGCCAAGATACAGCCTATGGCTACACCTTC.

V is TRBV6-1 and J is TRBJ2-3, with 9 bases fitting TRBD1. Germline V lookup: CDR1 MNHNS, CDR2 SASEGT. This CDR3 region has 13 residues. J gave up 5 bases and V 7 bases, and 4 bases lay outside the gene matches. CDR3 loop: CASNLDRGDTQYF. The CDR3 DNA follows: TGTGCCAGCAACCTGGACAGGGGAGATACGCAGTATTTT.

This chain links TRBV7-2 with TRBJ2-3; 8 bases line up with TRBD2. In germline, CDR1 is SGHTA, CDR2 FQGNSA. The V segment lost 2 bases and the J segment 2 bases; nucleotides outside the gene matches: 6. This CDR3 has 16 residues. For the CDR3, the DNA is TGTGCCAGCAGCTTATCGCCAGCGGGGGTCACAGATACGCAGTATTTT. Its translation: CASSLSPAGVTDTQYF.

DNA for the CDR3: TGTGCCAGTAGTATGGGCAGGGGGAGATCAACTAATGAAAAACTGTTTTTT. This gives the protein CASSMGRGRSTNEKLFF. V gene TRBV19 combines with J gene TRBJ1-4; 7 bases line up with TRBD1. Germline V gene sequence: CDR1 LNHDA, CDR2 SQIVND (reference sequence). This CDR3 spans 17 amino acids. With V trimmed by 3 bases and J by 0 bases, 7 bases remained unmatched.

The chain is built from TRBV14 and TRBJ2-3, with D unresolved. This CDR3 contains 11 residues. Per germline, CDR1 SGHDN and CDR2 FVKESK. V gave up 4 bases and J gave up 8 bases, with 7 bases separating them. CDR3 DNA sequence: TGTGCCAGCAGCCCGGGCCTTACGCAGTATTTT. It translates to CASSPGLTQYF.

This sequence joins TRBV5-1 and TRBJ1-4; TRBD1 matches at 7 bases. The CDR3 loop spans 17 amino acids. CDR1 and CDR2 from the germline V gene are SGHRS and YFSETQ. V lost 0 bases, J lost 0 bases, and 5 bases stayed unmatched. This chain's CDR3 is CASSLGTGLATNEKLFF. In DNA, the CDR3 is TGCGCCAGCAGCTTGGGGACAGGTCTTGCAACTAATGAAAAACTGTTTTTT.

This chain links TRBV5-6 with TRBJ2-7, with TRBD2 as a possible D gene (6 bases). Trimming took 2 bases from V and 4 from J, leaving 16 bases between them. Germline values: CDR1 SGHDT, CDR2 YYEEEE. This CDR3 region has 15 residues. The CDR3 DNA is TGTGCCAGCAGCTTCGATGGGGGTGGAGGGTACGAGCAGTACGTC. It translates to CASSFDGGGGYEQYV.

The V call is TRBV7-2, the J call TRBJ1-1; D is unresolved. Germline values: CDR1 SGHTA, CDR2 FQGNSA. The V gene lost 4 bases and the J gene lost 1 base, with 7 bases spanning the gap. The CDR3 loop spans 13 amino acids. CDR3 sequence: CASSSNSNTEAFF. CDR3 sequence (DNA): TGTGCCAGCAGCTCCAATTCGAACACTGAAGCTTTCTTT.

The V call is TRBV15, the J call TRBJ1-4; D might be TRBD1 (6 bases). Trimming shortened V by 1 base and J by 7 bases, and 10 bases separated the two germline ends. The CDR3 loop spans 14 amino acids. The V gene's germline CDR1 is LNHNV and CDR2 YYDKDF (reference sequence). CDR3 DNA sequence: TGTGCCACCAGCAGAGCAGGGGCCGGTGAAAAACTGTTTTTT. This encodes CATSRAGAGEKLFF.

V is TRBV29-1 and J is TRBJ2-5; TRBD1 agrees at 7 bases. V trimming: 7 bases; J trimming: 7 bases; junction bases outside the gene matches: 9. This CDR3 is built from 12 residues. Germline V gives CDR1 SQVTM, CDR2 ANQGSEA. The CDR3 spells CSENRGEGTQYF. CDR3 nucleotides: TGCAGCGAAAACAGGGGCGAAGGGACCCAGTACTTC.

V gene TRBV19 combines with J gene TRBJ2-6; a possible D gene is TRBD1 (6 bases). Germline CDR1 reads LNHDA; CDR2 reads SQIVND (reference sequence). V dropped 6 bases and J dropped 2 bases, with 11 bases sitting between them. The CDR3 is 15 amino acids. This chain's CDR3 is CASRQTGTGANVLTF. As DNA, the CDR3 is TGTGCCAGTAGACAAACAGGGACTGGGGCCAACGTCCTGACTTTC.

The chain employs TRBV27 and TRBJ2-3; 9 nucleotides agree with TRBD2. CDR1 is MNHEY and CDR2 is SMNVEV in the germline V gene (reference sequence). V was clipped by 2 bases and J by 0 bases; unmatched bases: 3. This CDR3 region has 16 residues. The CDR3 spells CASSLGLAFSTDTQYF. DNA for the CDR3: TGTGCCAGCAGTTTAGGACTAGCGTTTAGCACAGATACGCAGTATTTT.

The chain couples TRBV7-2 to TRBJ1-5; no clear D. This CDR3 spans 14 amino acids. V lost 4 bases to trimming and J lost 6 bases, with 13 bases between them. Germline lookup yields CDR1 SGHTA and CDR2 FQGNSA. The CDR3 protein is CASSWAYDSQPQHF. The CDR3, as DNA: TGTGCCAGCAGCTGGGCTTACGATAGTCAGCCCCAGCATTTT.

The chain couples TRBV18 to TRBJ2-7; D is perhaps TRBD1 (5 bases). The germline gives CDR1 KGHSH, CDR2 LQKENI. The CDR3 runs 13 residues. Trimming cost V 6 bases and J 2 bases, with 11 bases left between them. The CDR3 DNA reads TGTGCCAGCTCTATCGACAGAACCTACGAGCAGTACTTC. As protein: CASSIDRTYEQYF.

The chain uses TRBV7-9 and TRBJ2-3; the D gene is possibly TRBD2 (5 bases). Trimming pared 5 bases from V and 1 base from J, leaving 10 bases between. Germline V CDR1 and CDR2: SEHNR, FQNEAQ (reference sequence). CDR3 length: 14 residues. The chain's CDR3 is CASSLVEGTDTQYF. CDR3 nucleotide sequence: TGTGCCAGCAGCCTCGTGGAGGGCACAGATACGCAGTATTTT.

J is TRBJ2-3 and V is TRBV18; no definite D call. The germline CDR1 and CDR2 sequences are KGHSH and LQKENI. This CDR3 spans 14 amino acids. The ends were cut back, 0 bases at V and 4 bases at J, with 8 bases in the middle. The CDR3 DNA reads as TGTGCCAGCTCACCACCGGGAACCCCAGATACGCAGTATTTT. This encodes CASSPPGTPDTQYF.

The chain is built from TRBV18 and TRBJ1-1; 7 positions match TRBD1. CDR3 length equals 16 residues. Trimming took 0 bases from V and 3 from J; bases not matched to a gene: 7. Germline CDR1 is KGHSH and CDR2 is LQKENI. This CDR3 is CASSPPGLRGDTEAFF. The DNA of the CDR3 is TGTGCCAGCTCACCACCAGGCCTCAGGGGGGACACTGAAGCTTTCTTT. The full variable domain, completed using reference TRBV18 and TRBJ1-1, is NAGVMQNPRHLVRRRGQEARLRCSPMKGHSHVYWYRQLPEEGLKFMVYLQKENIIDESGMPKERFSAEFPKEGPSILRIQQVVRGDSAAYFCASSPPGLRGDTEAFFGQGTRLTVV.